This is a list of T cell receptor beta chains from one sample in a study of technical replicates of blood from a handful of donors. Generated by immunoSEQ multiplex PCR, the TCRdb table keeps only in-frame clones and is missing some. This table holds tens of thousands of clones, roughly 94% found once. Source material: T cells isolated from PBMCs. Receptors originate from a human donor in good health. Both conserved end residues are part of each CDR3. Each record gives: V gene, J gene, clone size, D gene, CDR3 DNA, CDR3 protein. The D gene is left open where the match is weak. Clone size, where shown, is once, few, many, or a class for clones that have expanded.

TRBV30	TRBJ2-7	.	TRBD1	TGTGCCTGGAGTGTTAAGGGGGCGGTCGAGCAGTACTTC	CAWSVKGAVEQYF
TRBV6-1	TRBJ2-3	.	TRBD2	TGTGCCAGCAGTCGGGAGGCCAGTAGCACAGATACGCAGTATTTT	CASSREASSTDTQYF
TRBV30	TRBJ2-7	.	.	TGTGCCTGGAGTGTACTGGACGAGCAGTACTTC	CAWSVLDEQYF
TRBV5-1	TRBJ2-7	once	TRBD1	TGCGCCAGCAGCTCGCAGGGGGTCCACTCCTACGAGCAGTACTTC	CASSSQGVHSYEQYF
TRBV25-1	TRBJ1-1	.	.	TGTGCCAGCAGTGGATCAGGGAACACTGAAGCTTTCTTT	CASSGSGNTEAFF
TRBV6-5	TRBJ1-2	.	.	TGTGCCAGCAGTTCCCCGGGGGGTAGCTACACCTTC	CASSSPGGSYTF
TRBV5-1	TRBJ2-3	.	.	TGCGCCAGCAGCTTGGGAGCGGCAGGTGGCACAGATACGCAGTATTTT	CASSLGAAGGTDTQYF
TRBV11-2	TRBJ2-7	.	TRBD1	TGTGCCAGCAGCTCTTGGACAGGTAGCTCCTACGAGCAGTACTTC	CASSSWTGSSYEQYF
TRBV18	TRBJ2-7	.	TRBD1	TGTGCCAGCTCACCCTACAGGGGGCACCCCTACGAGCAGTACTTC	CASSPYRGHPYEQYF
TRBV5-4	TRBJ2-7	.	TRBD1	TGTGCCAGCAGCTTGGCCGGGACAGGGGAGGACTTC	CASSLAGTGEDF
TRBV9	TRBJ2-1	.	TRBD2	TGTGCCAGCAGCCCCAGGGGGACTAGCGGAGAAGATGAGCAGTTCTTC	CASSPRGTSGEDEQFF
TRBV28	TRBJ1-3	.	.	TGTGCCAGCCAGTCTGGAAACACCATATATTTT	CASQSGNTIYF
TRBV15	TRBJ1-2	.	.	TGTGCCACCAGCAGAGATCTGGGCAGCCAAGAATTCTATGGCTACACCTTC	CATSRDLGSQEFYGYTF
TRBV30	TRBJ2-1	.	TRBD2	TGTGCCTGGGACCCTAGCGGCAACAATGAGCAGTTCTTC	CAWDPSGNNEQFF
TRBV6-5	TRBJ1-2	.	.	TGTGCCAGCAGTGAACTCGGGGTCCACTATGGCTACACCTTC	CASSELGVHYGYTF
TRBV7-3	TRBJ2-2	.	TRBD2	TGTGCCAGCAGCCTACTAGCGGGAGGAGGGGAGCTGTTTTTT	CASSLLAGGGELFF
TRBV19	TRBJ2-7	.	.	TGTGCCAGTAGTATAGGCGGGGTAGGAGGCGACGAGCAGTACTTC	CASSIGGVGGDEQYF
TRBV19	TRBJ2-4	.	.	TGTGCCAGTGCTGGGGTAGACAGAAACATTCAGTACTTC	CASAGVDRNIQYF
TRBV5-4	TRBJ2-7	.	TRBD2	TGTGCCAGCAGCCCGCCGGGACTAGCGGGCTACGAGCAGTACTTC	CASSPPGLAGYEQYF
TRBV5-1	TRBJ2-7	.	TRBD1	TGCGCCAGCAGCTCCACAGGGGGCAGGGCTGACTACGAGCAGTACTTC	CASSSTGGRADYEQYF
TRBV27	TRBJ2-7	.	.	TGTGCCAGCAGTTTTGGGGCAGGGTCCTACGAGCAGTACTTC	CASSFGAGSYEQYF
TRBV7-3	TRBJ2-2	.	TRBD2	TGTGCCAGCAGCTTGGGACTAGCGGGAGGTACCGGGGAGCTGTTTTTT	CASSLGLAGGTGELFF
TRBV9	TRBJ2-1	.	TRBD2	TGTGCCAGCAGCGTAGGGGGACTAGCGGTAACCTACAATGAGCAGTTCTTC	CASSVGGLAVTYNEQFF
TRBV5-4	TRBJ1-2	.	.	TGTGCCAGCAGCTGGCCGGGTAGCATTAACTATGGCTACACCTTC	CASSWPGSINYGYTF
TRBV9	TRBJ2-2	.	TRBD2	TGTGCCAGCAGCGTAGGGAAGCGGGAGAACACCGGGGAGCTGTTTTTT	CASSVGKRENTGELFF
TRBV29-1	TRBJ2-3	once	.	TGCAGCGTTGGGCGGGGAGTAGGCACAGATACGCAGTATTTT	CSVGRGVGTDTQYF
TRBV2	TRBJ2-1	.	.	TGTGCCAGCAGTAACGGGGGAAGCGATGAGCAGTTCTTC	CASSNGGSDEQFF
TRBV6-6	TRBJ2-7	.	.	TGTGCCAGCAGTCCGACTAGCTACGAGCAGTACTTC	CASSPTSYEQYF
TRBV30	TRBJ1-4	.	.	TGTGCCTGGAGATTAGGGGGAGCTGAAAAACTGTTTTTT	CAWRLGGAEKLFF
TRBV30	TRBJ2-6	.	TRBD1	TGTGCCTGGAGGTGGGACAGGGGGTCTGGGGCCAACGTCCTGACTTTC	CAWRWDRGSGANVLTF
TRBV6-5	TRBJ2-2	.	.	TGTGCCAGCAGTTACGGGGCCCCGGGGAACACCGGGGAGCTGTTTTTT	CASSYGAPGNTGELFF
TRBV5-1	TRBJ1-1	once	TRBD1	TGCGCCAGCAGCGACCGGGACAGGAACACTGAAGCTTTCTTT	CASSDRDRNTEAFF
TRBV4-2	TRBJ2-1	once	.	TGTGCCAGCAGCCAAGATCTGAGCGGTAACTCCTACAATGAGCAGTTCTTC	CASSQDLSGNSYNEQFF
TRBV6-1	TRBJ1-1	.	TRBD1	TGTGCCAGCAGCGTGGGACAGTACACTGAAGCTTTCTTT	CASSVGQYTEAFF
TRBV18	TRBJ2-7	.	.	TGTGCCAGCTCACCACCTGGGAGTTCCTACGAGCAGTACTTC	CASSPPGSSYEQYF
TRBV30	TRBJ1-1	.	.	TGTGCCTGGAGGGAGGTTTTCTACACTGAAGCTTTCTTT	CAWREVFYTEAFF
TRBV19	TRBJ1-5	.	.	TGTGCCAGTAGGATACAGGGTCAGCCCCAGCATTTT	CASRIQGQPQHF
TRBV9	TRBJ2-7	.	TRBD1	TGTGCCAGCAGCGCCGGGACAGGGACCATCTCCTACGAGCAGTACTTC	CASSAGTGTISYEQYF
TRBV6-4	TRBJ2-1	.	TRBD2	TGTGCCAGCACAGGACTAGCGAACAATGAGCAGTTCTTC	CASTGLANNEQFF
TRBV5-4	TRBJ2-3	once	.	TGTGCCAGCAGCTTGGTGGGCTCTAGCACAGATACGCAGTATTTT	CASSLVGSSTDTQYF
TRBV7-2	TRBJ1-4	.	TRBD1	TGTGCCAGCAGCCATGATGACAGGGGCGGAGGTGAAAAACTGTTTTTT	CASSHDDRGGGEKLFF
TRBV7-7	TRBJ2-3	.	TRBD2	TGTGCCAGCAGCGCTCTTCCCGGGACTAGCGGCACAGATACGCAGTATTTT	CASSALPGTSGTDTQYF
TRBV6-6	TRBJ1-3	.	TRBD1	TGTGCCAGCATTGCGGGACAGTCCTCTGGAAACACCATATATTTT	CASIAGQSSGNTIYF
TRBV28	TRBJ2-3	.	.	.	CASSLTGVGTGSNF
TRBV11-2	TRBJ2-1	.	TRBD2	TGTGCCAGCAGCTCGGGACTAGCGGGAGGGTCCAATGAGCAGTTCTTC	CASSSGLAGGSNEQFF
TRBV7-9	TRBJ1-2	.	TRBD1	TGTGCCAGCAGCTTACCAGGGGGCCATGGCTACACCTTC	CASSLPGGHGYTF
TRBV27	TRBJ1-5	.	.	TGTGCCAGCAGTCCGACAGATTTTATTAATCAGCCCCAGCATTTT	CASSPTDFINQPQHF
TRBV11-2	TRBJ2-1	.	.	TGTGCCAGCAGCTTAGCTCTAGCTACGAATGAGCAGTTCTTC	CASSLALATNEQFF
TRBV28	TRBJ2-7	.	TRBD1	TGTGCCAGCAGCCTCGGACAGGGGGCTAGGGGGCAGTACTTC	CASSLGQGARGQYF
TRBV25-1	TRBJ2-7	.	.	TGTGCCAGCAGTGATCCCTCTAGCGAGAGCTTCAACGAGCAGTACTTC	CASSDPSSESFNEQYF
TRBV30	TRBJ1-2	.	TRBD1	TGTGCCTTCGGGACAGGGACTAACTATGGCTACACCTTC	CAFGTGTNYGYTF
TRBV29-1	TRBJ2-7	.	TRBD1	TGCAGCGTTGAATTTGGGACAGGGGATTACGAGCAGTACTTC	CSVEFGTGDYEQYF
TRBV11-2	TRBJ2-3	.	TRBD2	TGTGCCAGCAGCTCAATAGCGGGAGGGGCAGATACGCAGTATTTT	CASSSIAGGADTQYF
TRBV4-2	TRBJ2-7	once	TRBD2	TGTGCCAGCAGCCGGACTAGCGGGAGGGCCTCGGTCGAGCAGTACTTC	CASSRTSGRASVEQYF